This T cell receptor (beta chain) appears in the sequencing data of a study of T cells in Graves' hyperthyroidism and ophthalmopathy. Concerning this clonotype itself: Its antigen is not known. A much larger clone lies a single base off, so this may be a read error.

The source material, RNA transcripts, was used to amplify TCR beta CDR3 regions. Researchers ran a first-round RT-PCR on the TCR CDR3 using the HTBI primer set. From the multiplex PCR reads, TCRdb called clonotypes with MiXCR, one entry per CDR3 protein. Here the sample spans a few hundred thousand distinct CDR3 sequences, roughly 21% being singletons. Study-level points and caveats: From stable hyperthyroidism, ophthalmopathy was separated by a 13 V-J model.

Trimming removed 6 bases at V and 8 bases at J, with 11 bases between. The CDR3 runs 11 residues. Germline CDR1 is DFQATT and CDR2 is SNEGSKA (reference sequence). The specimen sequenced was blood. This chain joins TRBV20-1 and TRBJ2-1; TRBD1 might be the D (6 bases). This receptor was identified in a woman aged 50 to 60 with Graves' hyperthyroidism. The CDR3 DNA reads TGCAGTGCCGCCAAGGGGGATGAGCAGTTCTTC. Amino acids: CSAAKGDEQFF.